The 13 T cell receptor beta chains below come from one sample, sequenced in a study of T cells in Graves' hyperthyroidism and ophthalmopathy. RNA transcripts provided the source from which TCR beta CDR3 regions were amplified. The primer set for the first-round RT-PCR of the TCR CDR3 was HTBI. TCRdb passed the multiplex PCR reads through MiXCR, listing each CDR3 protein once. The sample records hundreds of thousands of distinct CDR3 sequences, approximately 42% being singletons. Material for sequencing was peripheral blood or thyroid tissue (not recorded which). The receptors were gathered from an adult man with Graves' disease, either hyperthyroidism or ophthalmopathy (not recorded which).

The V and J genes are TRBV24-1 and TRBJ2-7; D not certain. Trimming removed 6 bases from V and 0 bases from J, with 2 bases in between. Germline V gives CDR1 KGHDR, CDR2 SFDVKD. CDR3 length equals 11 residues. Here the CDR3 DNA reads TGTGCCACCAGTTACTCCTACGAGCAGTACTTC. The encoded protein is CATSYSYEQYF.

Comment on this clonotype: A read error may be the cause here, since a much bigger clone is one base away. The chain couples TRBV7-9 to TRBJ2-2, with 8 bases identical to TRBD2. CDR1 and CDR2 (germline): SEHNR, FQNEAQ (reference sequence). The CDR3 runs 15 residues. With 2 bases clipped from V and 7 bases from J, the junction kept 6 bases outside the gene matches. The CDR3 reads CASSLNGRVVGELFF. DNA for the CDR3: TGTGCCAGCAGCTTAAACGGGAGGGTCGTCGGGGAGCTGTTTTTT.

Regarding this clonotype: The CDR3 end shows no conserved phenylalanine or tryptophan, and so a read error is likely. The DNA is omitted, as the CDR3 cannot be located on it reliably, and the CDR3 follows TCRdb's listing. CDR3 sequence reads: CSASPTLA. This chain connects TRBV20-1 to TRBJ1-4. The CDR3 adds up to 8 amino acids, both ends counted. The germline V gene encodes CDR1 DFQATT and CDR2 SNEGSKA (reference sequence).

This clonotype appeared a few times. The rearrangement uses TRBV7-2 and TRBJ1-2, with a weak D call TRBD1 (6 bases). CDR3 length: 15 residues. The V and J ends lost 4 bases and 7 bases respectively, with 19 bases between them. Germline V gene lookup returns CDR1 SGHTA and CDR2 FQGNSA. Here the CDR3 reads CASSSFGGRGLGYTF. The DNA for the CDR3 is TGTGCCAGCAGCTCTTTTGGGGGTCGGGGGCTTGGCTACACCTTC.

Of note for this clonotype: Possible read error: a much larger clone is one base away. The chain links TRBV6-5 to TRBJ1-1, with 8 bases identical to TRBD1. CDR1 is MNHEY, CDR2 SVGAGI, per germline. This CDR3 has 13 residues. The CDR3 DNA sequence: TGTGCCAACAGTACGACAGGGGAAACTGAAGCTTTCTTT. This encodes CANSTTGETEAFF.

The chain is built from TRBV29-1 and TRBJ2-5; 11 positions match TRBD1. Per the germline V gene, CDR1 is SQVTM and CDR2 is ANQGSEA. This CDR3 has 13 amino acids. After removal of 4 bases from V and 9 bases from J, the junction contained 7 bases not matched to a gene. CDR3: CSVGDRGDQPQYF. The CDR3 DNA reads TGCAGCGTTGGGGACAGGGGGGATCAGCCCCAGTACTTC.

Comments on this clonotype: Mismatch with germline at one junction end may stem from a read error. V gene TRBV7-2 combines with J gene TRBJ2-7, with 7 bases that match TRBD1. The germline V gene encodes CDR1 SGHTA and CDR2 FQGNSA. This CDR3 has 14 amino acids. The CDR3 loop reads CASSPYRGSYEQYF. CDR3 coding DNA: TGCGCCAGCAGCCCATACAGGGGTTCCTACGAGCAGTACTTC.

Note on this clonotype: This may arise from a read error, as a much more abundant clone is one base away. The J gene is TRBJ1-1, the V gene TRBV15; possibly TRBD1 for D (6 bases). The CDR3 is made up of 15 amino acids. Per the germline V gene, CDR1 is LNHNV and CDR2 is YYDKDF (reference sequence). The CDR3 sequence: CATSRREGGNTEASF. In nucleotides, the CDR3 is TGTGCCACCAGCAGAAGGGAGGGGGGGAACACTGAAGCTTCCTTT.

V and J are TRBV20-1 and TRBJ1-3, with D unresolved. The CDR3 loop spans 13 amino acids. The V end lost 5 bases, the J end lost 0 bases, and 8 bases lay between the germline ends. CDR1 DFQATT and CDR2 SNEGSKA come from the germline V gene (reference sequence). CDR3 sequence: CSAPTFSGNTIYF. DNA of the CDR3: TGCAGTGCTCCTACCTTCTCTGGAAACACCATATATTTT.

This clonotype was detected ten times or more. The V and J genes are TRBV10-3 and TRBJ1-3; a weak D match, TRBD1 (5 bases). The CDR3 sequence is 16 residues long. The ends were cut back, 3 bases at V and 0 bases at J, with 12 bases in the middle. Per the germline V gene, CDR1 is ENHRY and CDR2 is SYGVKD. CDR3 sequence: CAISDVDTDSGNTIYF. For the CDR3, the DNA is TGTGCCATCAGTGACGTGGACACCGACTCTGGAAACACCATATATTTT.

This chain links TRBV29-1 with TRBJ1-1, with a tentative D call TRBD1 (5 bases). This CDR3 has 15 residues. V dropped 7 bases and J dropped 5 bases, with 23 bases sitting between them. Germline loops: CDR1 SQVTM, CDR2 ANQGSEA. The CDR3 sequence: CSARRVGTGETEAFF. CDR3 bases: TGCAGCGCCAGGCGGGTAGGGACCGGGGAGACTGAAGCTTTCTTT.

In its sample, this clonotype was seen a few times. The chain uses TRBV20-1 and TRBJ1-4, with D unresolved. The germline gives CDR1 DFQATT, CDR2 SNEGSKA (reference sequence). The CDR3 sequence is 12 residues long. Deletions cut 6 bases from V and 8 bases from J, with 13 bases between. The CDR3 reads CSAYNPGEKLFF. CDR3 bases: TGCAGTGCGTATAATCCGGGGGAAAAACTGTTTTTT.

This chain connects TRBV5-1 to TRBJ1-3, with unresolved D. The germline V gene has CDR1 SGHRS and CDR2 YFSETQ. Between the trimmed V and J ends, which lost 4 bases and 4 bases, there was a span of 12 bases. This CDR3 spans 14 amino acids. The CDR3 nucleotides are TGCGCCAGCAGCCCGGAGCTGGGGGGAAACACCATATATTTT. As protein: CASSPELGGNTIYF.